This T cell receptor (beta chain) was obtained from a study of T-cell reconstitution after alpha-beta-depleted transplantation in children. Points from the study as a whole: In patients about two months after transplant, alpha-beta T cells reportedly arose from several hundred expanded graft clones.

Preparation of the TCRbeta library was carried out with unique molecular identifiers. TCRdb ran MiXCR on the PCR reads and lists one entry per CDR3 protein. The sample consists of about a million distinct CDR3 sequences, roughly 29% of them appearing once. The length of the CDR3 is 16 residues. Germline V gene sequence: CDR1 SGDLS, CDR2 YYNGEE. V gave up 0 bases and J gave up 3 bases, with 13 bases separating them. This clonotype was seen ten or more times. Antigen specificity is unknown. Sample: PBMCs, mostly from graft donor cells, taken 360 days after TCRalphabeta/CD19-depleted stem cell transplant. The source is a boy less than two years old who had a stem cell transplant for SCID, so the T cells may come from the graft donor. V is TRBV9 and J is TRBJ1-3, with D perhaps matching TRBD1 (6 bases). The CDR3 loop is CASSVATGRGGNTIYF. CDR3 nucleotides: TGTGCCAGCAGCGTAGCTACTGGCAGGGGTGGAAACACCATATATTTT.